These 9 T cell receptor beta chains share one sample of origin, sequenced in a study of metastatic and nonmetastatic thyroid tumors (dated by TCRdb to about 2020). None of the patients had been given any treatment before thyroid surgery. The library was built by means of PCR. Sequencing took place on an Illumina HiSeq 4000. The public sequencing data were trimmed at Q25 with fastp and processed into clonotypes with MiXCR by TCRdb, which kept only in-frame beta chains. Recorded for this sample are tens of thousands of clones; approximately 13% of them occurred a single time. In total, the top ten clones hold over 7% of the sample. Material for sequencing was tumor tissue. The source is a female donor with papillary thyroid cancer or a benign thyroid nodule (not recorded which). Some clones in this sample may be carry-over from other donors' samples.

At least ten counts were recorded for this clone. The chain's CDR3 is CASSLKGAMNTEAFF. The CDR3 region has the DNA TGTGCCAGCAGCTTAAAGGGGGCCATGAACACTGAAGCTTTCTTT. The chain uses TRBV5-4 and TRBJ1-1; 7 nucleotides match TRBD1. The CDR3 is made up of 15 amino acids. J lost 0 bases, V lost 2 bases, and 4 bases had no gene match. CDR1 and CDR2 (germline): SGHNT, YYREEE (reference sequence). The full variable domain, in which reference TRBV5-4 and TRBJ1-1 provide the parts outside the CDR3, is ETGVTQSPTHLIKTRGQQVTLRCSSQSGHNTVSWYQQALGQGPQFIFQYYREEENGRGNFPPRFSGLQFPNYSSELNVNALELDDSALYLCASSLKGAMNTEAFFGQGTRLTVV.

In its sample, this clone was seen many times. V and J are TRBV11-2 and TRBJ2-4, with D unclear. The germline V gene has CDR1 SGHAT and CDR2 FQNNGV. The length of the CDR3 is 14 residues. V was trimmed by 2 bases and J by 1 base, leaving 6 bases between them. CDR3 sequence reads: CASSLHGAKNIQYF. The CDR3 DNA sequence: TGTGCCAGCAGCTTACACGGGGCCAAAAACATTCAGTACTTC. The full variable domain, completed using reference TRBV11-2 and TRBJ2-4, is EAGVAQSPRYKIIEKRQSVAFWCNPISGHATLYWYQQILGQGPKLLIQFQNNGVVDDSQLPKDRFSAERLKGVDSTLKIQPAKLEDSAVYLCASSLHGAKNIQYFGAGTRLSVL.

This clone was detected a few times. Given a much more abundant clone one base away, this may be a read error. The chain joins TRBV5-1 to TRBJ2-3; 15 bases align to TRBD2. With 5 bases clipped from V and 4 bases from J, the junction kept 8 bases outside the gene matches. Per germline, CDR1 SGHRS and CDR2 YFSETQ. The CDR3 runs 17 residues. For the CDR3, the DNA is TGCGCCAGCAGGGACGGACTAGCGGGAGGGTTGGCAGATACGCAGTATTTT. This translates into CASRDGLAGGLADTQYF.

As for this clone: This may be a read error, as it is one base from a much larger clone. V and J are TRBV11-1 and TRBJ2-4, with a tentative D call TRBD2 (7 bases). CDR3 length: 18 residues. Germline V gene data show CDR1 as SGHAT and CDR2 as FQDESV (reference sequence). V shed 5 bases and J shed 0 bases, with 20 bases lying between them. The CDR3 reads CASSTTGRGTLAKNIQYF. DNA for the CDR3: TGTGCCAGCAGCACCACAGGGCGGGGGACTCTAGCCAAAAACATTCAGTACTTC.

This clone was picked up many times. The chain uses TRBV6-1 and TRBJ1-4; D gene ambiguous. The ends were cut back, 7 bases at V and 6 bases at J, with 12 bases in the middle. The germline V gene has CDR1 MNHNS and CDR2 SASEGT. The CDR3 spans 13 residues. The CDR3 region is CASTRQRDEKLFF. In DNA form, the CDR3 reads TGTGCCAGCACCCGACAAAGGGATGAAAAACTGTTTTTT.

Comments on this clone: A much larger clone lies one base from this, so it may be a read error. This chain joins TRBV6-2 or TRBV6-3 and TRBJ2-7, with D possibly matching TRBD1 (6 bases). The germline V gene has CDR1 MNHEY and CDR2 SVGEGT. The length of the CDR3 is 15 residues. V was shortened by 2 bases and J by 1 base, with 12 bases between the two germline ends. The CDR3 bases are TGTGCCAGCAGTTACGCCCCCGGGACATCCTACGAGCAGTACTTC. It specifies CASSYAPGTSYEQYF.

In regard to this clone: This CDR3 is also generated by other DNA sequences in the sample. This chain connects TRBV7-2 to TRBJ2-5; TRBD2 is a possible D gene (6 bases). Germline-derived CDR1 and CDR2 are SGHTA and FQGNSA. V shed 1 base and J shed 13 bases, with 16 bases lying between them. This CDR3 comprises 13 residues. CDR3 amino acids: CASSLEVGGPLYF. The CDR3 bases are TGTGCCAGCAGCTTAGAAGTGGGAGGTCCACTGTACTTC.

With respect to this clone: A single base separates this from a much larger clone, so it may be a read error. The chain combines TRBV7-2 with TRBJ1-4; no clear D gene. This CDR3 has 14 residues. CDR1 and CDR2 from the germline V gene are SGHTA and FQGNSA. Deletions cut 4 bases from V and 8 bases from J, with 14 bases between. The chain's CDR3 is CASSSGQLREKLFF. The DNA of the CDR3 is TGTGCCAGCAGCTCTGGGCAATTGCGAGAAAAACTGTTTTTT.

V usage is TRBV20-1 and J usage is TRBJ2-7; TRBD2 aligns across 8 bases. The V gene's germline CDR1 is DFQATT and CDR2 SNEGSKA (reference sequence). J lost 7 bases, V lost 5 bases, and 16 bases had no gene match. The CDR3 has 15 residues. In DNA form, the CDR3 reads TGCAGTGCTGGAGGTTTTAGCGGGGCTGTTGGGGAGCAGTACTTC. Residues: CSAGGFSGAVGEQYF.